The clone carrying this T cell receptor beta chain has just a few counts. Its cognate antigen is unknown. There are 16 residues in the CDR3. The germline V gene has CDR1 MNHNS and CDR2 SASEGT. V dropped 4 bases and J dropped 0; count of bases not matched to a gene: 7. The data stem from a study of beta chain features in type 1 diabetes. General study points: Type 1 diabetes patients had fewer VDJ junction insertions and more deletions. No resolution was reached here on whether HLA type influences TCRB rearrangement. Shortening that was moderate but significant affected the TCRB CDR3s of Type 1 diabetes patients in all four CD4+ subsets.

TCRB transcripts that were expressed got sequenced, as all of the isolated RNA had been reverse transcribed. Method: immunoSEQ multiplex PCR; TCRdb's copy keeps in-frame clones and lacks some. The table includes 500,000 to 650,000 clones, roughly 12% detected once. V usage is TRBV6-1 and J usage is TRBJ2-3, with 7 bases fitting TRBD2. Sequencing used naive CD4+ T cells from blood. The clonotype originates from a man in his thirties or forties with type 1 diabetes. CDR3 region: CASSGRGGASTDTQYF. The CDR3 DNA reads TGTGCCAGCAGTGGGCGGGGAGGGGCCAGCACAGATACGCAGTATTTT.